This TCR beta chain was identified in a study of cytomegalovirus exposure and HLA in healthy donors. Whole-study results and caveats: Cytomegalovirus status was reportedly diagnosed by the classifier with high specificity and sensitivity. A missense DCLRE1C variant was associated with V- and J-gene trimming of TCR beta chains in a later analysis, and an independent cohort replicated the association. Later analysis reportedly placed an Asian-associated ancestry cluster below the roughly 630-donor mean in N-insertions. A prior analysis recorded that most TCR beta V segments were productive about 90% or about 30% of the time.

PCR used 60 Vbeta primers and 13 Jbeta primers. Method: immunoSEQ multiplex PCR; TCRdb's copy keeps in-frame clones and lacks some. Here the sample spans roughly 150,000 clones, roughly four fifths being singletons. On this clone: Its specificity is not known.

Input material: PBMCs. The TCR originated in a male donor in good health and CMV-seronegative.

The CDR3 reads CASSVGFGLDYGYTF. In DNA form, the CDR3 reads TGTGCCAGCAGCGTAGGTTTTGGGCTGGACTATGGCTACACCTTC. The V gene is TRBV9, the J gene TRBJ1-2; D unclear. This CDR3 is 15 amino acids long. The V gene's germline CDR1 is SGDLS and CDR2 YYNGEE. Trimming removed 0 bases at V and 3 bases at J, with 12 bases between.